This T cell receptor beta chain was identified during a study of T cells in Graves' hyperthyroidism and ophthalmopathy. Study-wide background: Once the initial diagnosis was made, peripheral blood was obtained before any treatment.

Study-wide results and limits: Ophthalmopathy was model-predicted a median around seven months pre-onset.

This clonotype has ten or more counts. Its antigen is not identified. The germline CDR1 and CDR2 sequences are MDHEN and SYDVKM. V trimming: 5 bases; J trimming: 6 bases; junction bases outside the gene matches: 10. The CDR3 is 16 amino acids. Recently diagnosed hyperthyroidism of less than 2 months' duration affected patients aged 18 to 65. RNA transcripts provided the source from which TCR beta CDR3 regions were amplified. TCR CDR3 underwent first-round RT-PCR with the HTBI primer set. In TCRdb, the multiplex PCR reads were re-called with MiXCR into one record per CDR3 protein. Among fewer than 300,000 distinct CDR3 sequences listed, roughly 15% were seen once.

The chain recombines TRBV28 with TRBJ2-1; 10 positions agree with TRBD2. The source material was blood. The sequence came from a woman between 50 and 59 years old with Graves' hyperthyroidism that later progressed to Graves' ophthalmopathy. CDR3 in amino acids: CASSTPASGRINEQFF. The DNA for the CDR3 is TGTGCCAGCAGTACCCCTGCTAGCGGGAGAATCAATGAGCAGTTCTTC.